This T cell receptor beta chain derives from a study of blood T cell repertoires in COVID-19. Germline values: CDR1 SGHTA, CDR2 FQGNSA. V was pared by 3 bases and J by 8 bases, with 3 bases of the junction left unmatched. The CDR3 is made up of 12 amino acids. TCRdb's table, derived via immunoSEQ multiplex PCR, lists solely in-frame clones and lacks some. Of about 330,000 clones listed, approximately 90% are singletons. The receptor was derived from a woman in her 50s with active or convalescent COVID-19. Sequenced material: peripheral blood. This chain connects TRBV7-2 to TRBJ2-5; TRBD1 aligns across 7 bases. CDR3 bases: TGTGCCAGCAGCTTTTCAGGGGGAACCCAGTACTTC. Protein sequence: CASSFSGGTQYF. Together with reference TRBV7-2 and TRBJ2-5, the CDR3 gives the full variable domain: GAGVSQSPSNKVTEKGKDVELRCDPISGHTALYWYRQSLGQGLEFLIYFQGNSAPDKSGLPSDRFSAERTGGSVSTLTIQRTQQEDSAVYLCASSFSGGTQYFGPGTRLLVL.